A selection of T cell receptor beta chains follows, all from one sample in a study of shared clonotypes between healthy human individuals. TCRdb's copy holds only in-frame clones and misses some; the assay was immunoSEQ multiplex PCR. Of about 2.3 million clones listed, more than 80% are singletons. What was sequenced was naive CD4+ T cells from PBMCs. All receptors come from a man aged 18 to 30 in good health. Some clones in this sample may be carry-over from other donors' samples. Both conserved end residues are part of each CDR3. The order of the fields is CDR3 length, clone size, J gene, V gene, D gene, CDR3 protein, CDR3 DNA. The D gene is left open where the match is weak. Clone size is stated in some rows and not others, as once, few, many or a class when expanded.

13,.,TRBJ1-1,TRBV29-1,.,CSVEEDRNTEAFF,TGCAGCGTTGAGGAGGACAGGAACACTGAAGCTTTCTTT
15,.,TRBJ2-7,TRBV5-4,TRBD1,CASSWDRATSYEQYF,TGTGCCAGCAGCTGGGACAGGGCCACTTCCTACGAGCAGTACTTC
15,.,TRBJ2-3,TRBV7-3,TRBD1,CASSRQGAGTDTQYF,TGTGCCAGCAGCCGACAGGGGGCCGGCACAGATACGCAGTATTTT
15,.,TRBJ2-3,TRBV9,TRBD2,CASSDGLAGVDTQYF,TGTGCCAGCAGCGACGGACTAGCGGGCGTGGATACGCAGTATTTT
13,.,TRBJ2-3,TRBV19,.,CASLTPTADTQYF,TGTGCCAGCCTCACTCCGACCGCAGATACGCAGTATTTT
16,.,TRBJ1-5,TRBV11-2,.,CASSKGGREGNQPQHF,TGTGCCAGCAGCAAAGGGGGGAGGGAGGGCAATCAGCCCCAGCATTTT
16,.,TRBJ2-5,TRBV28,TRBD1,CASSFLSTGHQETQYF,TGTGCCAGCAGTTTCCTCTCGACAGGGCACCAAGAGACCCAGTACTTC
15,once,TRBJ1-1,TRBV25-1,.,CASSERQRQNTEAFF,TGTGCCAGCAGTGAGAGACAGAGGCAGAACACTGAAGCTTTCTTT
14,few,TRBJ1-5,TRBV7-9,TRBD1,CASSGGTGNQPQHF,TGTGCCAGCAGCGGAGGGACAGGCAATCAGCCCCAGCATTTT
15,once,TRBJ1-1,TRBV4-1,TRBD1,CASSQPRQGSTEAFF,TGCGCCAGCAGCCAACCGCGACAGGGGTCCACTGAAGCTTTCTTT
14,.,TRBJ2-2,TRBV7-8,.,CASSLVVNTGELFF,TGTGCCAGCAGCTTAGTAGTAAACACCGGGGAGCTGTTTTTT
15,.,TRBJ2-5,TRBV7-9,.,CASSPSRSGQETQYF,TGTGCCAGCAGCCCATCCCGGAGTGGGCAAGAGACCCAGTACTTC
14,.,TRBJ2-1,TRBV28,.,CASRQGGSYNEQFF,TGTGCCAGCAGACAGGGGGGGTCCTACAATGAGCAGTTCTTC
16,.,TRBJ2-4,TRBV28,TRBD2,CASSLWGTSGRNIQYF,TGTGCCAGCAGCTTGTGGGGGACTAGCGGGAGAAACATTCAGTACTTC
15,.,TRBJ2-6,TRBV28,.,CASSSQGSGANVLTF,TGTGCCAGCAGTTCTCAGGGTAGCGGGGCCAACGTCCTGACTTTC
18,.,TRBJ2-1,TRBV9,.,CASSVVGFYAEGYNEQFF,TGTGCCAGCAGCGTAGTGGGTTTTTACGCGGAGGGATACAATGAGCAGTTCTTC
12,.,TRBJ2-7,TRBV10-3,.,CAISPRGVEQYF,TGTGCCATATCCCCCCGAGGGGTCGAGCAGTACTTC
14,.,TRBJ2-1,TRBV2,TRBD2,CASSEAGLAEKQFF,TGTGCCAGCAGTGAAGCTGGGCTAGCGGAAAAGCAGTTCTTC
16,.,TRBJ2-7,TRBV5-1,.,CASSPRAPGTRDEQYF,TGCGCCAGCAGCCCACGAGCCCCAGGGACGAGGGACGAGCAGTACTTC
12,.,TRBJ1-2,TRBV2,TRBD1,CASSRTGDGYTF,TGTGCCAGCAGCCGGACAGGGGACGGCTACACCTTC
14,.,TRBJ1-1,TRBV5-1,TRBD1,CASGTQGKNTEAFF,TGCGCCAGCGGAACACAGGGGAAGAACACTGAAGCTTTCTTT
13,.,TRBJ2-7,TRBV7-9,.,CASSFAGSYEQYF,TGTGCCAGCAGCTTTGCTGGCTCCTACGAGCAGTACTTC
12,.,TRBJ2-7,TRBV2,TRBD2,CASSPGLARLYF,TGTGCCAGCAGTCCGGGACTAGCTAGACTGTACTTC
16,.,TRBJ2-2,TRBV5-4,.,CASSSPDRRSTGELFF,TGTGCCAGCAGCTCCCCCGACAGGCGATCCACCGGGGAGCTGTTTTTT
16,once,TRBJ2-7,TRBV11-2,.,CASRKPGRKDPYEQYF,TGTGCCAGCAGGAAGCCGGGACGCAAGGATCCCTACGAGCAGTACTTC